In its sample, the clone carrying this T cell receptor beta chain was seen a few times. Its cognate antigen is unknown. Indicated treatment: randomized to nivolumab then ipilimumab (arm A) or the reverse (arm B). DNA-damaging chemotherapy had not been given to any patient beforehand. This sample was included in a study of sequential checkpoint blockade in melanoma. Study context: Each arm's sequence ended with maintenance nivolumab.

The CDR3 sequence is 14 residues long. The germline V gene encodes CDR1 MDHEN and CDR2 SYDVKM. Deletions cut 7 bases from V and 4 bases from J, with 11 bases between. The repertoire was sequenced with immunoSEQ multiplex PCR; TCRdb's copy has only in-frame clones and lacks some. The sample contains roughly 3,000 clones, roughly 29% of which appear only once. Study-level results: About 30 times likelier clinical benefit followed increased tumor T-cell fraction and clonality. PD-L1 staining and CD8+ counts, not mutational load, tracked tumor T-cell clonality.

The chain links TRBV28 to TRBJ2-6; D is undetermined. The starting material was tumor tissue (inferred from file names), obtained from a patient given nivolumab and ipilimumab in sequence. This sequence originates from a human donor with melanoma. CDR3 coding DNA: TGTGCCAGCAAGGGCCTCTGGGGGGCCAACGTCCTGACTTTC. Protein: CASKGLWGANVLTF.